The next 11 T cell receptor beta chains were all read from a single sample in a study of blood T cell repertoires in COVID-19. The protocol was immunoSEQ multiplex PCR, while the TCRdb copy is restricted to in-frame clones and leaves out a portion. The sample carries about 300,000 clones, over 70% recorded once. The material sequenced was peripheral blood. Source of these receptors: a woman aged 45-65 years with acute or convalescent COVID-19.

The chain recombines TRBV24-1 with TRBJ1-1; 8 bases align to TRBD1. CDR1 and CDR2 from the germline V gene are KGHDR and SFDVKD. Trimming removed 4 bases from V and 4 bases from J; junction bases left unmatched: 7. This CDR3 spans 15 amino acids. The CDR3 sequence: CATSDPRGPGTEAFF. CDR3 in DNA: TGTGCCACCAGTGACCCCAGGGGGCCAGGCACTGAAGCTTTCTTT.

The rearrangement links TRBV3-1 (or the pseudogene TRBV3-2) to TRBJ1-3, with D hard to call. From germline, CDR1 is LGHDT and CDR2 YNNKEL (reference sequence). V gave up 0 bases and J gave up 0 bases, with 12 bases separating them. This CDR3 comprises 17 residues. CDR3 region: CASSQEVRLLSGNTIYF. In DNA, the CDR3 is TGTGCCAGCAGCCAAGAAGTCAGGCTCCTCTCTGGAAACACCATATATTTT.

The chain employs TRBV2 and TRBJ1-6; D gene ambiguous. Germline V gives CDR1 SNHLY, CDR2 FYNNEI. This CDR3 has 9 residues. Trimming took 5 bases from V and 13 from J, leaving 3 bases between them. CDR3 coding DNA: TGTGCCAGCAGTCAGCCCCTCCACTTT. Amino acids: CASSQPLHF.

Comments on this clone: Other DNA sequences of this sample code for an identical CDR3. The V call is TRBV24-1, the J call TRBJ1-1; 9 bases are a match to TRBD1. Germline V lookup: CDR1 KGHDR, CDR2 SFDVKD. The CDR3 covers 15 residues. V was pared by 3 bases and J by 2 bases, with 3 bases of the junction left unmatched. This CDR3 reads CATSDPGQGNTEAFF. DNA of the CDR3: TGTGCCACCAGTGATCCGGGACAGGGTAACACTGAAGCTTTCTTT.

This chain joins TRBV27 and TRBJ2-2; maybe TRBD1 (5 bases). CDR3 size: 14 residues. CDR1 is MNHEY and CDR2 is SMNVEV in the germline V gene (reference sequence). The V end was cut by 7 bases, the J end by 3 bases, with 12 bases between. The CDR3 protein is CASKTDRYTGELFF. The CDR3, as DNA: TGTGCCAGCAAAACCGACAGATACACCGGGGAGCTGTTTTTT.

The V call is TRBV3-1 (or the pseudogene TRBV3-2), the J call TRBJ2-2; 10 nucleotides match TRBD2. Trimming took 3 bases from V and 4 from J; bases not matched to a gene: 8. Germline lookup yields CDR1 LGHDT and CDR2 YNNKEL (reference sequence). This CDR3 has 17 residues. CDR3 sequence: CASSHGSGRPLTGELFF. In DNA, the CDR3 is TGTGCCAGCAGCCACGGTAGCGGGAGGCCACTCACCGGGGAGCTGTTTTTT.

The V gene is TRBV7-6, the J gene TRBJ1-4, with 7 bases aligning to TRBD1. CDR1 SGHVS and CDR2 FNYEAQ come from the germline V gene. CDR3 length equals 15 residues. Trimming took 4 bases from V and 0 from J; bases not matched to a gene: 2. The CDR3 region is CASSSTGATNEKLFF. DNA for the CDR3: TGTGCCAGCAGCTCCACAGGGGCAACTAATGAAAAACTGTTTTTT.

The rearrangement uses TRBV6-2 or TRBV6-3 and TRBJ2-3, with D tentatively TRBD2 (5 bases). The CDR3 runs 14 residues. V was pared by 5 bases and J by 8 bases, with 17 bases between. Germline CDR1 is MNHEY and CDR2 is SVGEGT. CDR3 sequence: CASSTTRSGGTQYF. For the CDR3, the DNA is TGTGCCAGCAGTACCACTAGATCCGGCGGTACGCAGTATTTT.

The CDR3 loop is CASMTTGGQTQYF. The DNA of the CDR3 is TGTGCCAGCATGACGACAGGAGGCCAGACCCAGTACTTC. The chain joins TRBV2 to TRBJ2-5; weak D call: TRBD1 (6 bases). CDR3 size: 13 residues. Trimming took 7 bases from V and 6 from J, leaving 15 bases between them. Germline V CDR1 and CDR2: SNHLY, FYNNEI.

In its sample, this clone was seen once. The chain uses TRBV10-2 and TRBJ1-1; D uncertain. This CDR3 spans 14 amino acids. V was shortened by 2 bases and J by 6 bases, with 13 bases between the two germline ends. Germline values: CDR1 WSHSY, CDR2 SAAADI. As DNA, the CDR3 is TGCGCCAGCAGTGAGAATTCCGGTCCACCTGAAGCTTTCTTT. It is translated as CASSENSGPPEAFF.

In its sample, this clone was seen once. The rearrangement joins TRBV5-1 to TRBJ2-3; 9 bases align to TRBD1. The CDR3 runs to 18 residues. CDR1 is SGHRS and CDR2 is YFSETQ in the germline V gene. J lost 2 bases, V lost 6 bases, and 16 bases had no gene match. CDR3 DNA sequence: TGCGCCAGCACTTACTCTTCCTGGACAGGGGCGATCACAGATACGCAGTATTTT. The encoded protein is CASTYSSWTGAITDTQYF.